This entry lists 10 T cell receptor beta chains sequenced from one sample in a study of blood T cell repertoires in COVID-19. The method was immunoSEQ multiplex PCR; TCRdb's version includes in-frame clones alone and lacks a portion of them. The table shows 200,000 to 250,000 clones, with about nine tenths occurring only once. The material sequenced was peripheral blood. The receptors shown here come from a man aged 60-69 years who had recovered from COVID-19.

J is TRBJ2-1 and V is TRBV19, with 9 bases fitting TRBD2. Per the germline V gene, CDR1 is LNHDA and CDR2 is SQIVND (reference sequence). J was trimmed by 5 bases and V by 3 bases; bases with no gene match: 14. The CDR3 contains 18 residues. This CDR3 reads CASSIPPKTSGFHNEQFF. The CDR3 coding sequence is TGTGCCAGTAGTATCCCCCCCAAGACTAGCGGTTTTCACAATGAGCAGTTCTTC.

This clone showed up just a few times. The chain combines TRBV5-1 with TRBJ2-7; tentatively, D is TRBD1 (6 bases). The CDR3 consists of 13 residues. The germline gives CDR1 SGHRS, CDR2 YFSETQ. The ends were cut back, 4 bases at V and 3 bases at J, with 11 bases in the middle. As DNA, the CDR3 is TGCGCCAGCAGCCCGGGACAAAACTACGAGCAGTACTTC. As protein: CASSPGQNYEQYF.

The chain joins TRBV18 to TRBJ1-4; 7 bases fit TRBD1. Germline CDR1 is KGHSH and CDR2 is LQKENI. The CDR3 is made up of 12 amino acids. The ends lost 6 bases at V and 7 bases at J; junction bases unmatched: 2. The chain's CDR3 is CASSQGGEKLFF. Here the CDR3 DNA reads TGTGCCAGCTCCCAGGGGGGTGAAAAACTGTTTTTT.

V usage is TRBV7-2 and J usage is TRBJ2-1, with D tentatively TRBD1 (5 bases). Germline assignment: CDR1 SGHTA and CDR2 FQGNSA. The V and J ends lost 1 base and 12 bases respectively, with 13 bases between them. CDR3 length: 13 amino acids. In nucleotides, the CDR3 is TGTGCCAGCAGCTTAGATGGGGCCTCCGGGCAGTTCTTC. It is translated as CASSLDGASGQFF.

The J gene is TRBJ2-7, the V gene TRBV5-3; 7 bases match TRBD2. TRBV5-3 falls under the ORF class, with uncertain function. The CDR3 is 13 amino acids. V was pared by 6 bases and J by 7 bases, with 10 bases of the junction left unmatched. Here the CDR3 reads CARTKRHGREQYF. The CDR3, as DNA: TGTGCCAGAACCAAACGGCACGGGAGGGAGCAGTACTTC.

The CDR3 here is CASSRREAGETQYF. The CDR3 DNA reads TGTGCCAGCAGCCGCCGGGAGGCAGGGGAGACCCAGTACTTC. This chain connects TRBV3-1 (or the pseudogene TRBV3-2) to TRBJ2-5, with 7 bases matching TRBD2. Germline V gene data show CDR1 as LGHDT and CDR2 as YNNKEL (reference sequence). The CDR3 extends over 14 amino acids. V shed 4 bases and J 5 bases; nucleotides not matched to a gene: 7.

This clone was detected only a few times. The V and J genes are TRBV7-6 and TRBJ1-2, with TRBD1 matching over 12 bases. The CDR3 loop spans 14 amino acids. Germline loops: CDR1 SGHVS, CDR2 FNYEAQ. The ends lost 7 bases at V and 8 bases at J; junction bases unmatched: 8. Here the CDR3 reads CASTRDRGLEGYTF. Here the CDR3 DNA reads TGTGCCAGCACCCGGGACAGGGGGCTGGAGGGCTACACCTTC.

The rearrangement joins TRBV4-3 to TRBJ2-1; 11 bases are a match to TRBD2. The CDR3 runs 17 residues. Germline CDR1 reads LGHNA; CDR2 reads YSLEER. V was pared by 5 bases and J by 2 bases, with 8 bases of the junction left unmatched. Here the CDR3 reads CASSSRTSGSTYNEQFF. The DNA of the CDR3 is TGCGCCAGCAGCTCGAGGACTAGCGGGTCCACCTACAATGAGCAGTTCTTC.

This rearrangement joins TRBV19 to TRBJ1-1, with 7 bases that match TRBD1. There are 14 residues in the CDR3. J gave up 2 bases and V 9 bases, and 9 bases lay outside the gene matches. Germline CDR1 and CDR2: LNHDA and SQIVND (reference sequence). This chain's CDR3 is CASLLRGLNTEAFF. The CDR3 coding sequence is TGTGCCAGCCTATTGAGGGGGCTTAACACTGAAGCTTTCTTT.

The chain couples TRBV5-1 to TRBJ2-5; 10 nucleotides agree with TRBD2. Germline V gene sequence: CDR1 SGHRS, CDR2 YFSETQ. The CDR3 is 17 amino acids. V was pared by 4 bases and J by 1 base, with 10 bases of the junction left unmatched. The CDR3 region has the DNA TGCGCCAGCAGCCCTAGGACTAGCGGACCGTCCCAAGAGACCCAGTACTTC. The encoded protein is CASSPRTSGPSQETQYF.